These 9 T cell receptor beta chains were sequenced from one sample in a study of blood T cell repertoires in COVID-19. Sequencing was performed with immunoSEQ multiplex PCR; in TCRdb, only in-frame clones are kept and a portion is missing. Of 160,000 or so clones listed, around four fifths are singletons. Sequenced input: peripheral blood. These receptors originate from a man in his sixties or seventies with active or convalescent COVID-19.

The V and J genes are TRBV1 and TRBJ2-7; TRBD2, as called in the table, went unchecked against the DNA. TRBV1 is noted as a pseudogene. CDR3 length: 15 residues. CDR3 residues: CTSSQGGGPSYEQYF. CDR3 sequence (DNA): TGCACCAGCAGCCAAGGGGGAGGGCCCTCCTACGAGCAGTACTTC.

J is TRBJ1-3 and V is TRBV5-1; possibly TRBD1 for D (5 bases). The CDR3 totals 14 residues. The germline V gene has CDR1 SGHRS and CDR2 YFSETQ. The V and J ends lost 2 bases and 4 bases respectively, with 10 bases between them. CDR3 nucleotide sequence: TGCGCCAGCAGCTTACAGGAGAACGGAAACACCATATATTTT. Amino acid sequence: CASSLQENGNTIYF.

This clone is classed as medium-sized (0.01 to 0.1%). The CDR3 sequence is CASSLAPNTDTQYF. The CDR3 DNA reads as TGTGCCAGCAGCTTGGCCCCCAACACAGATACGCAGTATTTT. This chain joins TRBV5-5 and TRBJ2-3; no clear D. The germline V and J ends were trimmed by 0 bases and 2 bases, with 7 bases remaining between them. The CDR3 is 14 residues long. CDR1 is SGHKS and CDR2 is YYEKEE in the germline V gene (reference sequence). Looking up the rest from reference TRBV5-5 and TRBJ2-3 gives the full variable domain: DAGVTQSPTHLIKTRGQQVTLRCSPISGHKSVSWYQQVLGQGPQFIFQYYEKEERGRGNFPDRFSARQFPNYSSELNVNALLLGDSALYLCASSLAPNTDTQYFGPGTRLTVL.

This rearrangement joins TRBV5-1 to TRBJ2-3; TRBD2 matches 8 bases. In germline, CDR1 is SGHRS, CDR2 YFSETQ. The CDR3 contains 15 residues. J lost 5 bases, V lost 4 bases, and 9 bases had no gene match. Here the CDR3 reads CASSRETSVEDTQYF. DNA of the CDR3: TGCGCCAGCAGCCGTGAGACTAGCGTCGAAGATACGCAGTATTTT.

The chain uses TRBV5-1 and TRBJ1-1; 8 bases line up with TRBD1. Germline-derived CDR1 and CDR2 are SGHRS and YFSETQ. Trimming cost V 7 bases and J 2 bases; bases outside gene matches: 7. This CDR3 has 14 amino acids. The CDR3 here is CASSGPGGNTEAFF. CDR3 nucleotides: TGCGCCAGCTCAGGTCCAGGGGGCAACACTGAAGCTTTCTTT. The variable domain in full, with the rest retrieved from reference TRBV5-1 and TRBJ1-1, is KAGVTQTPRYLIKTRGQQVTLSCSPISGHRSVSWYQQTPGQGLQFLFEYFSETQRNKGNFPGRFSGRQFSNSRSEMNVSTLELGDSALYLCASSGPGGNTEAFFGQGTRLTVV.

The V and J genes are TRBV5-1 and TRBJ2-7; a possible D gene is TRBD1 (5 bases). Trimming took off 4 bases at V and 0 bases at J, with 17 bases between the two ends. Per germline, CDR1 SGHRS and CDR2 YFSETQ. CDR3 length equals 16 residues. In DNA form, the CDR3 reads TGCGCCAGCAGCCCCCTAGGACACTACAACTCCTACGAGCAGTACTTC. Protein: CASSPLGHYNSYEQYF.

V is TRBV19 and J is TRBJ1-5, with unresolved D. Deletions cut 0 bases from V and 3 bases from J, with 12 bases between. CDR1 is LNHDA, CDR2 SQIVND, per germline (reference sequence). The CDR3 length is 16 residues. DNA of the CDR3: TGTGCCAGTAGTATAGATAACTACCGTTACAATCAGCCCCAGCATTTT. Protein product: CASSIDNYRYNQPQHF.

This sequence joins TRBV5-4 and TRBJ2-7; D unresolved. This CDR3 is 15 amino acids long. Germline-derived CDR1 and CDR2 are SGHNT and YYREEE (reference sequence). Deletions cut 0 bases from V and 0 bases from J, with 10 bases between. The CDR3, as DNA: TGTGCCAGCAGCTTGGATATAGGAGACTCCTACGAGCAGTACTTC. Translated: CASSLDIGDSYEQYF.

The chain has TRBV5-1 and TRBJ2-3; 11 positions match TRBD1. Trimming at V came to 3 bases and at J to 2 bases, leaving 8 bases not matched to a gene. The CDR3 extends over 17 amino acids. In germline, CDR1 is SGHRS, CDR2 YFSETQ. The CDR3 nucleotides are TGCGCCAGCAGCTCCACCGGACAGGGGGCACTCACAGATACGCAGTATTTT. Protein sequence: CASSSTGQGALTDTQYF.